These 8 T cell receptor beta chains originate from one sample sequenced in a study of blood T cell repertoires in COVID-19 (dated by TCRdb to 2020 to 2021). The method was the immunoSEQ multiplex PCR assay. TCRdb carries this immuneACCESS record with in-frame sequences only. Its versions omit some clonotypes, under half of them owing to an unresolved V gene in the studies checked, with the rest unexplained. The sample table shows 140,000 to 150,000 clones, and 82% are seen once. The ten largest clones take up about 16% of the sample. Source material: peripheral blood. All receptors come from a human donor with acute or convalescent COVID-19. The donor label of this sample is uncertain.

This rearrangement joins TRBV6-5 to TRBJ1-3; 10 bases fit TRBD1. The CDR3 totals 14 residues. From germline, CDR1 is MNHEY and CDR2 SVGAGI. The V and J ends lost 6 bases and 7 bases, in that order; junction bases with no gene match: 6. The CDR3 nucleotides read TGTGCCAGCAGGGAGGACAGGGGGACGAACACCATATATTTT. This encodes CASREDRGTNTIYF.

This clone appeared a few times. V usage is TRBV4-1 and J usage is TRBJ1-2, with D perhaps matching TRBD1 (5 bases). The ends were cut back, 4 bases at V and 3 bases at J, with 9 bases in the middle. Germline CDR1 and CDR2: MGHRA and YSYEKL. This CDR3 region has 13 residues. CDR3 sequence (DNA): TGCGCCAGCAGCCCCCGGGGGGACTATGGCTACACCTTC. This codes for CASSPRGDYGYTF.

This chain joins TRBV30 and TRBJ2-2, with TRBD1 identical over 7 bases. The CDR3 loop spans 14 amino acids. From germline, CDR1 is GTSNPN and CDR2 SVGIG (reference sequence). J was trimmed by 5 bases and V by 4 bases; bases with no gene match: 7. This chain's CDR3 is CAWTHPDRTGELFF. CDR3 nucleotides: TGTGCCTGGACCCACCCGGACAGGACCGGGGAGCTGTTTTTT.

The chain joins TRBV7-2 to TRBJ1-1; TRBD1 agrees at 7 bases. The V gene end was trimmed by 5 bases and the J gene end by 6 bases; junction bases not matched to a gene: 6. Germline-derived CDR1 and CDR2 are SGHTA and FQGNSA. The CDR3 consists of 13 residues. The CDR3 reads CASSEYRGSEAFF. The CDR3 DNA reads TGTGCCAGCAGCGAATACAGGGGCTCTGAAGCTTTCTTT.

The chain carries TRBV6-2 or TRBV6-3 and TRBJ1-1, with a weak D call TRBD1 (6 bases). The CDR3 is made up of 16 amino acids. The V end lost 5 bases, the J end lost 6 bases, and 22 bases lay between the germline ends. The germline V gene encodes CDR1 MNHEY and CDR2 SVGEGT. The CDR3 coding sequence is TGTGCCAGCAGTGCACGGGGAACGGGGGGCGTGGCTGAAGCTTTCTTT. Protein sequence: CASSARGTGGVAEAFF.

The V and J genes are TRBV3-1 (or the pseudogene TRBV3-2) and TRBJ1-1; no clear D. Trimming removed 4 bases at V and 2 bases at J, with 8 bases between. The germline V gene encodes CDR1 LGHDT and CDR2 YNNKEL (reference sequence). The CDR3 runs to 13 residues. CDR3 amino acids: CASSPLTNTEAFF. CDR3 DNA: TGTGCCAGCAGCCCCTTAACTAACACTGAAGCTTTCTTT.

The J gene is TRBJ2-1, the V gene TRBV7-2; 7 bases line up with TRBD1. There are 14 residues in the CDR3. The germline V gene has CDR1 SGHTA and CDR2 FQGNSA. Trimming cost V 4 bases and J 5 bases; bases outside gene matches: 5. CDR3 residues: CASSSYRGNNEQFF. The CDR3 region has the DNA TGTGCCAGCAGCTCATACAGGGGTAACAATGAGCAGTTCTTC.

The CDR3 spells CASSLGLGGRGNTIYF. CDR3 nucleotide sequence: TGTGCCAGCAGCTTAGGGCTGGGGGGTCGGGGAAACACCATATATTTT. V gene TRBV7-8 combines with J gene TRBJ1-3; D might be TRBD1 (5 bases). V shed 1 base and J shed 4 bases, with 14 bases lying between them. The CDR3 runs to 16 residues. Germline lookup yields CDR1 SGHVS and CDR2 FQNEAQ.